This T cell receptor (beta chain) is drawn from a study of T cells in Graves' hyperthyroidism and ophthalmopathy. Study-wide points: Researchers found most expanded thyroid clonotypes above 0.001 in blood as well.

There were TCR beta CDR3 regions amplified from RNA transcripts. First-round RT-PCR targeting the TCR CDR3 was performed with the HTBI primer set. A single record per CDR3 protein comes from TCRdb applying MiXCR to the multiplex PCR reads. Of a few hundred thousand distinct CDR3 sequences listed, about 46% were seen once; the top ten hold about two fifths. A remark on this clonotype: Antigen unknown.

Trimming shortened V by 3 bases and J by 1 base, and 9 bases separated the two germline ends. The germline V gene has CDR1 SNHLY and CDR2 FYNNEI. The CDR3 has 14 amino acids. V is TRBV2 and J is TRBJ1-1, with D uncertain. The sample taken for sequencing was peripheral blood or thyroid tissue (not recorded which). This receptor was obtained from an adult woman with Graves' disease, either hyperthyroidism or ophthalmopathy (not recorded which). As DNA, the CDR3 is TGTGCCAGCAGTGACCGTGCCACGAACACTGAAGCTTTCTTT. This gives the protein CASSDRATNTEAFF.